The 10 T cell receptor beta chains given below trace back to one sample, sequenced in a study of T cells after yellow fever vaccination. TCRdb ran MiXCR on the 5' RACE reads and lists one entry per CDR3 protein. The profile shows about 400,000 distinct CDR3 sequences, roughly 10% of them singletons. Sample: PBMCs, taken on the day of the first yellow fever vaccination. These receptors all come from a man younger than 35 who received the YFV17D yellow fever vaccine.

The rearrangement joins TRBV24-1 to TRBJ1-6; 8 bases agree with TRBD1. Germline CDR1 and CDR2: KGHDR and SFDVKD. The ends lost 8 bases at V and 7 bases at J; junction bases unmatched: 9. The CDR3 is 15 amino acids. CDR3 in amino acids: CATIFRQGPNSPLHF. The CDR3 DNA sequence: TGTGCCACCATCTTCAGACAGGGGCCGAATTCACCCCTCCACTTT.

This chain links TRBV4-3 with TRBJ1-3; 7 bases align to TRBD1. V lost 4 bases and J lost 8; bases outside the gene matches: 5. The germline V gene has CDR1 LGHNA and CDR2 YSLEER. CDR3 length: 13 amino acids. CDR3 in amino acids: CASSLWTGDTIYF. The CDR3 DNA reads TGCGCCAGCAGCCTCTGGACAGGCGACACCATATATTTT.

This clonotype was recorded at least ten times. CDR3 residues: CASSFQGRNTGELFF. The CDR3 nucleotides read TGTGCCAGCAGCTTTCAGGGGCGCAACACCGGGGAGCTGTTTTTT. The rearrangement uses TRBV7-9 and TRBJ2-2, with TRBD1 as a possible D gene (6 bases). The V gene's germline CDR1 is SEHNR and CDR2 FQNEAQ (reference sequence). The CDR3 is 15 amino acids. V was pared by 3 bases and J by 2 bases, with 10 bases between.

This clonotype has more than one count but fewer than ten. The V gene is TRBV7-3, the J gene TRBJ2-3, with D uncertain. The CDR3 is 14 amino acids. With 5 bases removed from V and 0 bases from J, the gap between germline ends came to 9 bases. Germline assignment: CDR1 SGHTA and CDR2 FQGTGA. The CDR3 DNA reads as TGTGCCAGCAGCACAGTTAATAGCACAGATACGCAGTATTTT. It specifies CASSTVNSTDTQYF. Using reference TRBV7-3 and TRBJ2-3 for the parts outside the CDR3, the full variable domain is GAGVSQTPSNKVTEKGKYVELRCDPISGHTALYWYRQSLGQGPEFLIYFQGTGAADDSGLPNDRFFAVRPEGSVSTLKIQRTERGDSAVYLCASSTVNSTDTQYFGPGTRLTVL.

The rearrangement uses TRBV7-2 and TRBJ2-5; no clear D. V gave up 0 bases and J gave up 11 bases, with 7 bases separating them. CDR1 is SGHTA, CDR2 FQGNSA, per germline. The CDR3 sequence is 11 residues long. In nucleotides, the CDR3 is TGTGCCAGCAGCTTAGCCCTTGCTCAGTACTTC. Amino acid sequence: CASSLALAQYF.

A few counts support this clonotype. The chain couples TRBV5-1 to TRBJ2-7, with 9 bases identical to TRBD1. The CDR3 length is 17 residues. The germline gives CDR1 SGHRS, CDR2 YFSETQ. V lost 4 bases, J lost 1 base, and 12 bases stayed unmatched. The CDR3 loop reads CASSKRHGTGYSYEQYV. The CDR3 DNA follows: TGCGCCAGCAGCAAGCGACACGGGACAGGGTATTCCTACGAGCAGTACGTC.

On this clonotype: A clone one base away is much larger, so this may be a read error. The chain combines TRBV23-1 with TRBJ1-4; D is unclear. TRBV23-1 is noted as an ORF with a role that remains uncertain. This CDR3 region has 15 residues. The CDR3 DNA reads TGCGCCAGCAACAAAACGGGGAGCCCTAATGGAAAACTGTTTTTT. Its protein is CASNKTGSPNGKLFF.

This clonotype has at least ten counts. V usage is TRBV5-8 and J usage is TRBJ1-1; the D is unclear. Germline CDR1 and CDR2: SGHTS and YDEGEE. Trimming took 0 bases from V and 1 from J, leaving 7 bases between them. This CDR3 is 14 amino acids long. The CDR3 here is CASSLDRRNTEAFF. The CDR3 nucleotides are TGTGCCAGCAGCTTGGACAGACGGAACACTGAAGCTTTCTTT.

The rearrangement links TRBV7-8 to TRBJ1-6; D is undetermined. This CDR3 spans 16 amino acids. Trimming cost V 0 bases and J 7 bases, with 13 bases left between them. Germline CDR1 SGHVS, CDR2 FQNEAQ. The CDR3: CASSLAWLIANSPLHF. The CDR3 region has the DNA TGTGCCAGCAGCTTAGCGTGGCTAATTGCAAATTCACCCCTCCACTTT.

This clonotype was observed a handful of times. J is TRBJ2-3 and V is TRBV6-5; no reliable D call. The CDR3 extends over 12 amino acids. Germline V lookup: CDR1 MNHEY, CDR2 SVGAGI. Trimming stripped 7 bases from V and 5 bases from J, with 10 bases between. CDR3 coding DNA: TGTGCCAGCAATTTTAAAGGAGATACGCAGTATTTT. This sequence encodes CASNFKGDTQYF.